This passage covers 26 T cell receptor beta chains from one sample sequenced in a study of shared clonotypes between healthy human individuals. Positively selected for CCR7, the CD45RO-negative cells used as naive CD8 cells excluded terminally differentiated effector memory CD45RA+ cells. The table came from immunoSEQ multiplex PCR; TCRdb's copy has only in-frame clones and leaves some out. The top ten hold 0.85% to 1.3% of the sample, which has millions of clones, approximately 95% seen once. The sequencing input was naive CD8+ T cells sorted from blood. All receptors come from a man aged 18 to 30 in good health.

The gene calls are TRBV13 and TRBJ1-1; D is uncertain. CDR1 is PRHDT, CDR2 FYEKMQ, per germline (reference sequence). This CDR3 is 16 amino acids long. V shed 0 bases and J shed 3 bases, with 14 bases lying between them. This CDR3 reads CASSLGSEVGDTEAFF. Written as DNA, the CDR3 is TGTGCCAGCAGCTTAGGTTCTGAGGTCGGGGACACTGAAGCTTTCTTT.

The chain uses TRBV7-9 and TRBJ1-1, with D hard to call. Trimming took 7 bases from V and 8 from J, leaving 8 bases between them. The germline V gene encodes CDR1 SEHNR and CDR2 FQNEAQ (reference sequence). The CDR3 is made up of 10 amino acids. CDR3 DNA sequence: TGTGCCAGCACCTCACTCGAAGCTTTCTTT. This translates into CASTSLEAFF.

The V gene is TRBV30, the J gene TRBJ2-7, with TRBD2 as a possible D gene (6 bases). Per the germline V gene, CDR1 is GTSNPN and CDR2 is SVGIG (reference sequence). The CDR3 runs 14 residues. Trimming removed 2 bases at V and 3 bases at J, with 14 bases between. CDR3 in amino acids: CAWSPRDGGYEQYF. CDR3 bases: TGTGCCTGGAGTCCTCGGGACGGGGGCTACGAGCAGTACTTC.

Details on this clone: The same CDR3 arises from other DNA sequences in this sample as well. V is TRBV30 and J is TRBJ1-5, with TRBD1 identical over 10 bases. This CDR3 contains 14 residues. The ends lost 3 bases at V and 4 bases at J; junction bases unmatched: 3. Germline assignment: CDR1 GTSNPN and CDR2 SVGIG (reference sequence). The CDR3: CAWSEGQGNQPQHF. CDR3 bases: TGTGCCTGGAGCGAGGGACAGGGGAATCAGCCCCAGCATTTT.

V is TRBV9 and J is TRBJ2-3, with a possible D match to TRBD1 (5 bases). The CDR3 length is 15 residues. Trimming cost V 2 bases and J 6 bases, with 16 bases left between them. The germline CDR1 and CDR2 sequences are SGDLS and YYNGEE. The DNA for the CDR3 is TGTGCCAGCAGCGTTCAAGGACAAGGCGCGGATACGCAGTATTTT. This translates into CASSVQGQGADTQYF.

This chain uses TRBV10-3 with TRBJ1-3, with a tentative D call TRBD1 (5 bases). V was cut by 6 bases and J by 0 bases, with 12 bases left in between. The germline V gene has CDR1 ENHRY and CDR2 SYGVKD. The CDR3 contains 15 residues. Here the CDR3 reads CAIRRQTPSGNTIYF. CDR3 coding DNA: TGTGCCATCAGAAGACAGACTCCCTCTGGAAACACCATATATTTT.

CDR3 bases: TGTGCCTGGAGTTATCATGCTCGGGAGATATATTTT. Translating it yields CAWSYHAREIYF. The genes are TRBV30 and TRBJ1-3; D call uncertain. The CDR3 extends over 12 amino acids. The germline CDR1 and CDR2 sequences are GTSNPN and SVGIG (reference sequence). V lost 2 bases and J lost 13, with 15 bases in between. Together with reference TRBV30 and TRBJ1-3, the CDR3 gives the full variable domain: SQTIHQWPATLVQPVGSPLSLECTVEGTSNPNLYWYRQAAGRGLQLLFYSVGIGQISSEVPQNLSASRPQDRQFILSSKKLLLSDSGFYLCAWSYHAREIYFGEGSWLTVV.

CDR3 loop: CASSQGLTQETQYF. Written as DNA, the CDR3 is TGTGCCAGCTCACAGGGACTGACCCAAGAGACCCAGTACTTC. This chain uses TRBV18 with TRBJ2-5, with D possibly being TRBD2 (6 bases). The CDR3 runs to 14 residues. V was pared by 4 bases and J by 1 base, with 10 bases between. Germline V gives CDR1 KGHSH, CDR2 LQKENI.

Turning to this clone: Other DNA sequences in the same sample also yield this CDR3. The J gene is TRBJ2-7, the V gene TRBV5-6; D assignment may be TRBD1 or TRBD2 (5 bases each). The CDR3 contains 13 residues. Trimming cost V 0 bases and J 4 bases, with 8 bases left between them. Germline loops: CDR1 SGHDT, CDR2 YYEEEE. The CDR3: CASSLVGTYEQYF. DNA for the CDR3: TGTGCCAGCAGCTTGGTTGGGACGTACGAGCAGTACTTC.

Comments on this clone: The sample holds other DNA sequences that translate to the same CDR3. The V and J genes are TRBV6-6 and TRBJ2-7; a possible D gene is TRBD2 (6 bases). Germline V gives CDR1 MNHNY, CDR2 SVGAGI (reference sequence). The CDR3 is 12 amino acids. Trimming cost V 7 bases and J 3 bases, with 10 bases left between them. The CDR3 sequence: CASTAGSYEQYF. The CDR3 bases are TGTGCCAGCACCGCCGGGAGCTACGAGCAGTACTTC.

The V gene is TRBV10-2, the J gene TRBJ1-2; TRBD1 aligns across 7 bases. Germline V gene data show CDR1 as WSHSY and CDR2 as SAAADI. This CDR3 spans 14 amino acids. V was clipped by 3 bases and J by 8 bases; unmatched bases: 9. The CDR3, as DNA: TGCGCCAGCAGTGATCAGGGGGGTTTGTCGGGCTACACCTTC. Protein sequence: CASSDQGGLSGYTF.

This chain joins TRBV6-6 and TRBJ1-3; D might be TRBD1 (6 bases). V lost 10 bases to trimming and J lost 0 bases, with 10 bases between them. There are 13 residues in the CDR3. Germline-derived CDR1 and CDR2 are MNHNY and SVGAGI (reference sequence). The CDR3 region is CATLTGSGNTIYF. The CDR3 nucleotides are TGTGCCACCCTGACAGGCTCTGGAAACACCATATATTTT.

The chain uses TRBV2 and TRBJ2-1; weak D call: TRBD1 (6 bases). With 6 bases removed from V and 4 bases from J, the gap between germline ends came to 7 bases. This CDR3 spans 12 amino acids. Germline V gene data show CDR1 as SNHLY and CDR2 as FYNNEI. CDR3 protein: CASRTGYNEQFF. CDR3 nucleotides: TGTGCCAGCAGGACAGGATACAATGAGCAGTTCTTC.

The V gene is TRBV15, the J gene TRBJ2-1; D not certain. CDR3 length equals 14 residues. V dropped 0 bases and J dropped 8 bases, with 11 bases sitting between them. Germline lookup yields CDR1 LNHNV and CDR2 YYDKDF (reference sequence). This chain's CDR3 is CATSRDRMVDEQFF. In nucleotides, the CDR3 is TGTGCCACCAGCAGAGATCGTATGGTTGATGAGCAGTTCTTC.

V is TRBV19 and J is TRBJ1-2; 10 bases agree with TRBD1. Germline CDR1 is LNHDA and CDR2 is SQIVND (reference sequence). The CDR3 consists of 15 residues. Germline trimming cut 6 bases from V and 4 bases from J; bases unmatched to any gene: 8. CDR3 protein: CASSKGQGKAYGYTF. The CDR3 DNA sequence: TGTGCCAGTAGCAAGGGACAGGGGAAAGCCTATGGCTACACCTTC. Full variable domain (missing parts from reference TRBV19 and TRBJ1-2): DGGITQSPKYLFRKEGQNVTLSCEQNLNHDAMYWYRQDPGQGLRLIYYSQIVNDFQKGDIAEGYSVSREKKESFPLTVTSAQKNPTAFYLCASSKGQGKAYGYTFGSGTRLTVV.

This chain connects TRBV30 to TRBJ2-7; unclear D gene. The CDR3 sequence is 11 residues long. Germline CDR1 GTSNPN, CDR2 SVGIG (reference sequence). V dropped 0 bases and J dropped 7 bases, with 7 bases sitting between them. In DNA form, the CDR3 reads TGTGCCTGGAGTGTACTGGAGGAGCAGTACTTC. Residues: CAWSVLEEQYF.

This chain links TRBV30 with TRBJ1-1; no clear D gene. Germline-derived CDR1 and CDR2 are GTSNPN and SVGIG (reference sequence). V lost 2 bases to trimming and J lost 0 bases, with 10 bases between them. This CDR3 region has 14 residues. CDR3 coding DNA: TGTGCCTGGAGTTTGGTCGCGATGAACACTGAAGCTTTCTTT. It codes for CAWSLVAMNTEAFF.

The chain recombines TRBV7-9 with TRBJ2-1; a possible D gene is TRBD2 (5 bases). The CDR3 has 16 amino acids. Germline loops: CDR1 SEHNR, CDR2 FQNEAQ (reference sequence). V was cut by 2 bases and J by 0 bases, with 11 bases left in between. DNA of the CDR3: TGTGCCAGCAGCTTATCGGTAGGGAGCTCCTACAATGAGCAGTTCTTC. It translates to CASSLSVGSSYNEQFF.

The genes are TRBV9 and TRBJ2-5, with 8 bases that match TRBD1. This CDR3 has 13 amino acids. CDR1 and CDR2 (germline): SGDLS, YYNGEE. The ends lost 3 bases at V and 9 bases at J; junction bases unmatched: 7. The CDR3 DNA follows: TGTGCCAGCAGCGGCGGACAGGGCGCGCCCCAGTACTTC. Amino acid sequence: CASSGGQGAPQYF. The entire variable domain, with the rest obtained from reference TRBV9 and TRBJ2-5, is as follows: DSGVTQTPKHLITATGQRVTLRCSPRSGDLSVYWYQQSLDQGLQFLIQYYNGEERAKGNILERFSAQQFPDLHSELNLSSLELGDSALYFCASSGGQGAPQYFGPGTRLLVL.

This rearrangement joins TRBV5-4 to TRBJ2-2; D unresolved. CDR3 size: 14 residues. V dropped 2 bases and J dropped 1 base, with 6 bases sitting between them. CDR1 is SGHNT, CDR2 YYREEE, per germline (reference sequence). The CDR3 nucleotides are TGTGCCAGCAGCTTTACGGAGAACACCGGGGAGCTGTTTTTT. Its protein is CASSFTENTGELFF. Supplemented by reference TRBV5-4 and TRBJ2-2, the full variable domain reads ETGVTQSPTHLIKTRGQQVTLRCSSQSGHNTVSWYQQALGQGPQFIFQYYREEENGRGNFPPRFSGLQFPNYSSELNVNALELDDSALYLCASSFTENTGELFFGEGSRLTVL.

The J gene is TRBJ2-1, the V gene TRBV6-1; D gene ambiguous. The CDR3 spans 15 residues. V lost 2 bases, J lost 2 bases, and 10 bases lay in between. Germline V gene data show CDR1 as MNHNS and CDR2 as SASEGT. CDR3 loop: CASSEIGLAYNEQFF. CDR3 DNA sequence: TGTGCCAGCAGTGAAATAGGGCTGGCCTACAATGAGCAGTTCTTC.

DNA of the CDR3: TGTGCCAGCAGCAGCCTCGGTGCGGGGGAGGTTACCGGGGAGCTGTTTTTT. Translation gives CASSSLGAGEVTGELFF. The chain couples TRBV5-4 to TRBJ2-2; 7 bases map to TRBD2. Germline-derived CDR1 and CDR2 are SGHNT and YYREEE (reference sequence). V lost 4 bases to trimming and J lost 5 bases; unmatched junction nucleotides: 14. CDR3 length: 17 amino acids. Together with reference TRBV5-4 and TRBJ2-2, the CDR3 gives the full variable domain: ETGVTQSPTHLIKTRGQQVTLRCSSQSGHNTVSWYQQALGQGPQFIFQYYREEENGRGNFPPRFSGLQFPNYSSELNVNALELDDSALYLCASSSLGAGEVTGELFFGEGSRLTVL.

The chain has TRBV27 and TRBJ2-3; 11 bases line up with TRBD1. The germline CDR1 and CDR2 sequences are MNHEY and SMNVEV (reference sequence). This CDR3 spans 15 amino acids. J gave up 5 bases and V 5 bases, and 6 bases lay outside the gene matches. CDR3: CASSSRTGGGDTQYF. Here the CDR3 DNA reads TGTGCCAGCAGTAGCCGGACAGGGGGCGGAGATACGCAGTATTTT.

Notes on this clone: At one boundary the junction diverges from the germline segment, which might be a read error. The rearrangement links TRBV5-5 to TRBJ2-7; D unclear. This CDR3 contains 15 residues. Germline-derived CDR1 and CDR2 are SGHKS and YYEKEE (reference sequence). CDR3 region: CASSLDMGSSYEQYF. For the CDR3, the DNA is TGTGCCAGCAGTTTGGATATGGGCAGCTCCTACGAGCAGTACTTC. Full variable domain (missing parts from reference TRBV5-5 and TRBJ2-7): DAGVTQSPTHLIKTRGQQVTLRCSPISGHKSVSWYQQVLGQGPQFIFQYYEKEERGRGNFPDRFSARQFPNYSSELNVNALLLGDSALYLCASSLDMGSSYEQYFGPGTRLTVT.

CDR3 DNA: TGTGCCAGCAGCTTCGACGGTTCCCCGGAGCAGTACTTC. Protein: CASSFDGSPEQYF. The chain carries TRBV14 and TRBJ2-7; D is uncertain. The CDR3 is made up of 13 amino acids. Trimming took off 5 bases at V and 7 bases at J, with 15 bases between the two ends. The germline CDR1 and CDR2 sequences are SGHDN and FVKESK.

The chain combines TRBV30 with TRBJ2-7, with D uncertain. V was trimmed by 2 bases and J by 4 bases, leaving 9 bases between them. The germline V gene encodes CDR1 GTSNPN and CDR2 SVGIG (reference sequence). CDR3 length equals 12 residues. CDR3 loop: CAWSPNQYEQYF. The CDR3 DNA reads TGTGCCTGGAGTCCCAATCAGTACGAGCAGTACTTC.